These 5 T cell receptor beta chains were sequenced from one sample in a study of T cells after yellow fever vaccination. TCRdb recomputed calls from the 5' RACE reads with MiXCR, one row per CDR3 protein. The sample carries about 630,000 distinct CDR3 sequences, over 9% recorded once. The sequences come from PBMCs, collected on the day of the yellow fever booster vaccination. Source of these receptors: a man aged 25 to 40 who received the YFV17D yellow fever vaccine.

This chain joins TRBV11-2 and TRBJ2-7, with TRBD1 identical over 8 bases. Trimming cost V 5 bases and J 5 bases; bases outside gene matches: 11. The CDR3 loop spans 15 amino acids. Germline values: CDR1 SGHAT, CDR2 FQNNGV. DNA for the CDR3: TGTGCCAGCAGCCCCCCGGACAGGGCAATGAACGAGCAGTACTTC. Its translation is CASSPPDRAMNEQYF.

In this sample, this clonotype turned up a few times. This chain uses TRBV7-3 with TRBJ1-2; D unclear. The CDR3 has 15 amino acids. Trimming pared 2 bases from V and 7 bases from J, leaving 17 bases between. Germline values: CDR1 SGHTA, CDR2 FQGTGA. The CDR3 nucleotides are TGTGCCAGCAGCTTAGGGGTGACAAGGGCTGCTGGCTACACCTTC. It yields the protein CASSLGVTRAAGYTF.

Only a few counts were recorded for this clonotype. V usage is TRBV20-1 and J usage is TRBJ2-1; 10 positions agree with TRBD2. Germline V gene lookup returns CDR1 DFQATT and CDR2 SNEGSKA (reference sequence). Losses at the gene ends were 3 bases for V and 6 bases for J; bases not matched to a gene: 5. The CDR3 contains 14 residues. The CDR3 loop reads CSASASGRLNEQFF. In DNA, the CDR3 is TGCAGTGCTAGCGCTAGCGGGAGACTCAATGAGCAGTTCTTC.

This chain links TRBV10-3 with TRBJ2-1; D unclear. The CDR3 length is 14 residues. Germline CDR1 and CDR2: ENHRY and SYGVKD. V lost 4 bases to trimming and J lost 4 bases, with 11 bases between them. CDR3 loop: CAISGELRYNEQFF. The CDR3, as DNA: TGTGCCATCAGTGGGGAACTAAGGTACAATGAGCAGTTCTTC.

The rearrangement joins TRBV12-3 or TRBV12-4 to TRBJ2-3; TRBD1 matches 7 bases. The CDR3 spans 14 residues. Trimming cost V 5 bases and J 9 bases; bases outside gene matches: 11. The CDR3 nucleotides read TGTGCCAGCAGTCCCACCCTACAGGGGTTCACGCAGTATTTT. It is translated as CASSPTLQGFTQYF.